A single sample gave rise to the 14 T cell receptor beta chains below, sequenced in a study of immune cell composition in non-small cell lung cancer. Only in-frame clones appear in the TCRdb table, and some are missing; sequencing was by immunoSEQ multiplex PCR. There are thousands of clones in the sample; around 73% occur only once, and roughly 18% lies in the top ten. Normal lung was taken at the farthest possible site, at least 3 cm from tumour. These data also formed part of another study, on CD4 T cells in lung cancer.

Specimen: non-adjacent lung tissue. The receptors stem from a human donor with non-small cell lung cancer.

The V call is TRBV6-1, the J call TRBJ1-2; D uncertain. V was pared by 0 bases and J by 2 bases, with 13 bases between. This CDR3 is built from 16 residues. Germline CDR1 is MNHNS and CDR2 is SASEGT. The DNA of the CDR3 is TGTGCCAGCAGTGAAGCAACAACAGCGGCGAACTATGGCTACACCTTC. Amino acids: CASSEATTAANYGYTF.

A few counts support this clone. The sample has other DNA sequences that encode this CDR3 too. This sequence joins TRBV5-6 and TRBJ2-1; 9 nucleotides line up with TRBD1. V gave up 2 bases and J gave up 2 bases; unmatched junction bases: 2. Germline CDR1 SGHDT, CDR2 YYEEEE. This CDR3 region has 15 residues. Here the CDR3 reads CASSFGDRAYNEQFF. CDR3 DNA sequence: TGTGCCAGCAGCTTCGGGGACAGGGCCTACAATGAGCAGTTCTTC.

This clone was seen only once. The rearrangement joins TRBV5-4 to TRBJ2-7; 10 bases are shared with TRBD2. Germline values: CDR1 SGHNT, CDR2 YYREEE (reference sequence). J gave up 5 bases and V 0 bases, and 2 bases lay outside the gene matches. This CDR3 has 14 amino acids. CDR3 sequence reads: CASSLASGSDEQYF. CDR3 sequence (DNA): TGTGCCAGCAGCTTGGCTAGCGGGAGCGACGAGCAGTACTTC. Combining the CDR3 with reference TRBV5-4 and TRBJ2-7 gives the whole variable domain ETGVTQSPTHLIKTRGQQVTLRCSSQSGHNTVSWYQQALGQGPQFIFQYYREEENGRGNFPPRFSGLQFPNYSSELNVNALELDDSALYLCASSLASGSDEQYFGPGTRLTVT.

The chain uses TRBV7-2 and TRBJ2-5, with 7 positions matching TRBD1. Germline CDR1 SGHTA, CDR2 FQGNSA. The CDR3 spans 16 residues. Trimming cost V 1 base and J 1 base; bases outside gene matches: 6. CDR3 coding DNA: TGTGCCAGCAGCTTAGATTCCCGGACAGGCCAAGAGACCCAGTACTTC. Protein: CASSLDSRTGQETQYF.

The gene calls are TRBV9 and TRBJ2-3; 8 bases line up with TRBD2. Germline loops: CDR1 SGDLS, CDR2 YYNGEE. This CDR3 is 16 amino acids long. The V gene end was trimmed by 5 bases and the J gene end by 1 base; junction bases not matched to a gene: 9. CDR3: CASSDSGGGRTDTQYF. CDR3 sequence (DNA): TGTGCCAGCAGTGATAGTGGCGGGGGGCGCACAGATACGCAGTATTTT.

This clone has more than one count but fewer than ten. The V and J genes are TRBV25-1 and TRBJ1-2; TRBD1 matches at 10 bases. The CDR3 has 12 amino acids. Germline-derived CDR1 and CDR2 are MGHDK and SYGVNS. The V gene end was trimmed by 7 bases and the J gene end by 10 bases; junction bases not matched to a gene: 6. In nucleotides, the CDR3 is TGTGCCAGCACTCCCGGGACAGGGGTCTACACCTTC. Residues: CASTPGTGVYTF.

The rearrangement joins TRBV28 to TRBJ1-3; TRBD1 might be the D (5 bases). The CDR3 is made up of 14 amino acids. Per germline, CDR1 MDHEN and CDR2 SYDVKM. Trimming removed 5 bases from V and 0 bases from J, with 8 bases in between. CDR3 in DNA: TGTGCCAGCAGTAGCGGGGGCTCTGGAAACACCATATATTTT. Translation gives CASSSGGSGNTIYF.

The chain recombines TRBV5-5 with TRBJ2-7; TRBD2 is a possible D gene (6 bases). V lost 3 bases, J lost 11 bases, and 27 bases lay in between. CDR1 and CDR2 from the germline V gene are SGHKS and YYEKEE (reference sequence). The CDR3 totals 16 residues. CDR3 residues: CASSSGNRGKEVGEYF. CDR3 DNA sequence: TGTGCCAGCAGCTCGGGGAATCGGGGGAAGGAGGTCGGAGAGTACTTC.

This chain joins TRBV6-1 and TRBJ1-3, with TRBD1 matching over 8 bases. Trimming took 4 bases from V and 0 from J; bases not matched to a gene: 5. CDR1 and CDR2 from the germline V gene are MNHNS and SASEGT. The CDR3 length is 16 residues. The CDR3 bases are TGTGCCAGCAGTGCCAGGACAGGGAGCTCTGGAAACACCATATATTTT. This translates into CASSARTGSSGNTIYF.

The chain carries TRBV6-5 and TRBJ2-5; 8 bases match TRBD1. The ends lost 0 bases at V and 5 bases at J; junction bases unmatched: 8. The CDR3 totals 16 residues. CDR1 and CDR2 from the germline V gene are MNHEY and SVGAGI. The CDR3 spells CASSYSGQGMGETQYF. The DNA of the CDR3 is TGTGCCAGCAGTTACTCTGGACAGGGAATGGGTGAGACCCAGTACTTC.

CDR3 in DNA: TGTGCCAGCAGCGTAGCGGGAGGACTAGCAGATACGCAGTATTTT. It codes for CASSVAGGLADTQYF. The chain is built from TRBV9 and TRBJ2-3; 7 bases match TRBD2. Germline CDR1 and CDR2: SGDLS and YYNGEE. This CDR3 has 15 amino acids. Trimming removed 0 bases from V and 4 bases from J; junction bases left unmatched: 5.

This chain connects TRBV7-8 to TRBJ2-7; the match to TRBD2 covers 11 bases. The CDR3 length is 15 residues. V lost 4 bases to trimming and J lost 4 bases; unmatched junction nucleotides: 6. CDR1 SGHVS and CDR2 FQNEAQ come from the germline V gene. The CDR3 sequence is CASSSRTSGLYEQYF. CDR3 bases: TGTGCCAGCAGCTCGCGGACTAGCGGGTTGTACGAGCAGTACTTC.

The chain carries TRBV5-1 and TRBJ2-7; 12 nucleotides agree with TRBD1. Germline CDR1 is SGHRS and CDR2 is YFSETQ. The ends lost 3 bases at V and 6 bases at J; junction bases unmatched: 4. The CDR3 covers 14 residues. CDR3 coding DNA: TGCGCCAGCAGCTCGGGACAGGGGGCGGTCGAGCAGTACTTC. Its translation: CASSSGQGAVEQYF.

This clone was detected a few times. V is TRBV7-2 and J is TRBJ2-3, with TRBD2 matching 8 bases. The CDR3 consists of 17 residues. Germline CDR1 reads SGHTA; CDR2 reads FQGNSA. V lost 6 bases, J lost 3 bases, and 14 bases stayed unmatched. CDR3 in DNA: TGTGCCAGCAGGCCGGACGGGACTAGAAGAGGGACAGATACGCAGTATTTT. The encoded protein is CASRPDGTRRGTDTQYF. Full variable domain (missing parts from reference TRBV7-2 and TRBJ2-3): GAGVSQSPSNKVTEKGKDVELRCDPISGHTALYWYRQSLGQGLEFLIYFQGNSAPDKSGLPSDRFSAERTGGSVSTLTIQRTQQEDSAVYLCASRPDGTRRGTDTQYFGPGTRLTVL.